The source of this TCR beta chain is a study of molecular identifiers for immune sequencing clone quantification. Study in general: Within a replicate experiment, RNA obtained from either roughly 18,000 or 92,000 naive CD8 cells was divided into five aliquots, and four of those aliquots were then sequenced.

General study findings and limits: Spiked TCR RNA from one Jurkat cell reportedly showed up when mixed among 800,000 to 1,000,000 naive cells. Clonotypes surpassing 20 RNA copies contained over 98% of effector molecules, versus under 1% in naive cells.

Previously published methods and listed TCR primers were used for the bulk TCR libraries. A single record per CDR3 protein comes from TCRdb applying MiXCR to the PCR reads. This sample has more than 60,000 distinct CDR3 sequences; around a sixth occur once, and the top ten carry approximately 1.4%. The CDR3 spans 14 residues. V dropped 5 bases and J dropped 0 bases, with 5 bases sitting between them. Germline CDR1 SGHVS, CDR2 FNYEAQ. About this clonotype itself: Its antigen is undetermined. One base away lies a much larger clone, so this may be a sequencing read error.

This sequence joins TRBV7-6 and TRBJ2-6, with D uncertain. This receptor was identified in a human donor in good health. Some libraries in this study had Jurkat cell RNA spiked in. Input material: naive CD8+ T cells from blood, with Jurkat cell RNA spiked in. Subset reported: FACS-sorted CD8+CD4-CCR7+CD45RA+ naive T cells. The CDR3 spells CASSRSSGANVLTF. The CDR3 bases are TGTGCCAGCAGCCGGAGCTCTGGGGCCAACGTCCTGACTTTC. The complete variable domain, with remaining parts taken from reference TRBV7-6 and TRBJ2-6, reads GAGVSQSPRYKVTKRGQDVALRCDPISGHVSLYWYRQALGQGPEFLTYFNYEAQQDKSGLPNDRFSAERPEGSISTLTIQRTEQRDSAMYRCASSRSSGANVLTFGAGSRLTVL.